This TCR beta chain was identified in a study of cytomegalovirus exposure and HLA in healthy donors. 60 Vbeta and 13 Jbeta primers were used in PCR. The data were produced by immunoSEQ multiplex PCR, yet TCRdb's version contains in-frame clones alone and is incomplete. The table has about 140,000 clones, more than 75% seen once; the top ten hold approximately 2.1%. The germline CDR1 and CDR2 sequences are GTSNPN and SVGIG (reference sequence). There are 15 residues in the CDR3. The V gene lost 7 bases and the J gene lost 1 base, with 19 bases spanning the gap. The sample comprised PBMCs. V usage is TRBV30 and J usage is TRBJ1-1; D gene uncertain. The source of this sequence is a man in his thirties or forties in good health and CMV-seronegative. Here the CDR3 reads CAYSPLNGANTEAFF. The DNA for the CDR3 is TGTGCCTACTCGCCCTTAAATGGAGCGAACACTGAAGCTTTCTTT.